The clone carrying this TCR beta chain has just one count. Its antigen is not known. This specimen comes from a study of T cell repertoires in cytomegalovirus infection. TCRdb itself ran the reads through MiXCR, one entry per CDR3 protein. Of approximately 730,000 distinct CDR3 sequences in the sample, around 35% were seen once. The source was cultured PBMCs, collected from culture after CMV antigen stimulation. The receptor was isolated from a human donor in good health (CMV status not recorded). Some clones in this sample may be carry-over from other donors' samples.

The CDR3 reads CASSASPPGTYNEQFF. The DNA of the CDR3 is TGTGCCAGCTCTGCCTCTCCTCCGGGAACCTACAATGAGCAGTTCTTC. V is TRBV18 and J is TRBJ2-1; tentatively, D is TRBD2 (5 bases). The germline gives CDR1 KGHSH, CDR2 LQKENI. The CDR3 contains 16 residues. V lost 6 bases to trimming and J lost 2 bases, with 17 bases between them. The full variable domain, with the rest looked up from reference TRBV18 and TRBJ2-1, is NAGVMQNPRHLVRRRGQEARLRCSPMKGHSHVYWYRQLPEEGLKFMVYLQKENIIDESGMPKERFSAEFPKEGPSILRIQQVVRGDSAAYFCASSASPPGTYNEQFFGPGTRLTVL.